The rows below give T cell receptor beta chains drawn from one sample of a study of T cells in Graves' hyperthyroidism and ophthalmopathy. TCRdb called the multiplex PCR reads again in MiXCR, with one record for every CDR3 protein. The table includes about 360,000 distinct CDR3 sequences, 13% detected once. The source material was blood. The receptor set was obtained from a man younger than 40 with Graves' hyperthyroidism that later progressed to Graves' ophthalmopathy. Each CDR3 is given with its conserved first and last residue. Each record gives: V gene, clone size, J gene, D gene, CDR3 protein, CDR3 DNA. The D gene is left open where the match is weak. A row's size may be missing; if present it is once, few, many or a size class.

TRBV20-1,many,TRBJ1-1,TRBD1,CSARSGTANTEAFF,TGCAGTGCTAGAAGTGGGACAGCGAACACTGAAGCTTTCTTT
TRBV7-9,NA,TRBJ2-1,NA,CASSYLFF,TGTGCCAGCAGCTATCTGTTCTTC
TRBV30,many,TRBJ2-7,TRBD1,CAWKTDDRAEFYEQYF,TGTGCCTGGAAAACGGACGACAGGGCAGAATTCTACGAGCAGTACTTC
TRBV2,few,TRBJ1-3,NA,CASSDANTTPLSYSGNTIYF,TGTGCCAGCAGCGACGCGAACACGACACCGCTATCATACTCTGGAAACACCATATATTTT
TRBV20-1,NA,TRBJ2-7,NA,CSAPGYEQYF,TGCAGTGCTCCCGGCTACGAGCAGTACTTC
TRBV4-1,NA,TRBJ1-4,NA,CASSPRQVATNEKLFF,TGCGCCAGCAGCCCCCGACAGGTTGCAACTAATGAAAAACTGTTTTTT
TRBV24-1,once,TRBJ2-2,TRBD1,CATSDGQGVGELFF,TGTGCCACCAGTGATGGACAGGGTGTGGGGGAGCTGTTTTTT
TRBV6-2/TRBV6-3,many,TRBJ2-1,NA,CASSPPASSYNEQFF,TGTGCCAGCAGTCCCCCGGCCTCCTCCTACAATGAGCAGTTCTTC
TRBV29-1,few,TRBJ1-1,NA,CSVETGFLGAFF,TGCAGCGTCGAAACAGGGTTCTTAGGAGCTTTCTTT
TRBV29-1,few,TRBJ1-2,NA,CSVPDRLKGGYTF,TGCAGCGTCCCAGACCGACTCAAGGGGGGCTACACCTTC